The 21 T cell receptor beta chains below all came from one sample that was sequenced in a study of long-term antiretroviral therapy in people with HIV. Assay version v3.0 of immunoSEQ was used, and it was run at survey level. This table comes from immunoSEQ multiplex PCR, and its TCRdb copy is limited to in-frame clones, with some not included. Of 25,000 to 30,000 clones in the sample, approximately 78% were seen once. This sample comprised unsorted PBMCs, obtained 3 years after starting antiretroviral therapy. All receptors come from a man aged 35-49 years with HIV.

In nucleotides, the CDR3 is TGTGCCATCCAGGGTTCTAGGGAGACCCAGTACTTC. This sequence encodes CAIQGSRETQYF. The V call is TRBV6-1, the J call TRBJ2-5; D possibly corresponds to TRBD1 (5 bases). There are 12 residues in the CDR3. The V end was cut by 10 bases, the J end by 5 bases, with 14 bases between. Germline V CDR1 and CDR2: MNHNS, SASEGT.

The V call is TRBV4-2, the J call TRBJ2-5, with D perhaps matching TRBD2 (5 bases). Germline assignment: CDR1 LGHNA and CDR2 YNFKEQ. The CDR3 covers 17 residues. The germline V and J ends were trimmed by 1 base and 3 bases, with 18 bases remaining between them. CDR3 coding DNA: TGTGCCAGCAGCCAAGGGTCGGGCGGGCTAAGGGAAGAGACCCAGTACTTC. Its translation is CASSQGSGGLREETQYF.

The chain links TRBV7-9 to TRBJ1-6; 7 bases map to TRBD1. The CDR3 has 13 residues. Germline CDR1 SEHNR, CDR2 FQNEAQ (reference sequence). V shed 10 bases, J shed 7 bases, and the junction held 7 bases outside the gene matches. CDR3 region: CAIATGENSPLHF. The CDR3 DNA reads TGTGCCATTGCAACAGGGGAGAATTCACCCCTCCACTTT.

The chain employs TRBV6-1 and TRBJ2-7, with D possibly being TRBD1 (7 bases). The V end was cut by 6 bases, the J end by 2 bases, with 14 bases between. Germline V lookup: CDR1 MNHNS, CDR2 SASEGT. This CDR3 contains 14 residues. The CDR3 reads CASSQGGWAYEQYF. The CDR3 DNA follows: TGTGCCAGCAGCCAGGGGGGCTGGGCCTACGAGCAGTACTTC.

The rearrangement joins TRBV9 to TRBJ1-2, with unresolved D. Germline V gene data show CDR1 as SGDLS and CDR2 as YYNGEE. The CDR3 covers 13 residues. Trimming left V 6 bases short and J 6 bases short, with 15 bases between. CDR3 in DNA: TGTGCCAGCACCCGGATCACCGGGAATGGCTACACCTTC. This gives the protein CASTRITGNGYTF.

The V call is TRBV27, the J call TRBJ2-7; 12 positions match TRBD1. V lost 2 bases, J lost 3 bases, and 5 bases stayed unmatched. Per the germline V gene, CDR1 is MNHEY and CDR2 is SMNVEV (reference sequence). The CDR3 extends over 16 amino acids. CDR3 loop: CASSLPGTGGVYEQYF. The CDR3 DNA follows: TGTGCCAGCAGTTTACCCGGGACAGGGGGCGTCTACGAGCAGTACTTC.

The rearrangement joins TRBV28 to TRBJ2-7; the match to TRBD1 covers 8 bases. This CDR3 region has 17 residues. The trim removed 6 bases at V and 4 bases at J, leaving 17 bases unmatched. Germline CDR1 MDHEN, CDR2 SYDVKM. The CDR3 protein is CASSITMSGQGSYEQYF. CDR3 nucleotides: TGTGCCAGCAGCATCACAATGTCAGGACAGGGTAGTTACGAGCAGTACTTC.

V and J are TRBV7-8 and TRBJ1-5; D possibly corresponds to TRBD1 (5 bases). This CDR3 spans 14 amino acids. Germline lookup yields CDR1 SGHVS and CDR2 FQNEAQ. Trimming removed 2 bases from V and 7 bases from J, with 12 bases in between. DNA for the CDR3: TGTGCCAGCAGCTTATCGGGGGAGACCCAGCCCCAGCATTTT. Its translation: CASSLSGETQPQHF.

This chain joins TRBV7-2 and TRBJ2-3; D gene unclear. The CDR3 runs 14 residues. Per germline, CDR1 SGHTA and CDR2 FQGNSA. The V end was cut by 4 bases, the J end by 2 bases, with 10 bases between. CDR3 in DNA: TGTGCCAGCAGCTCGACTGGCCTCACAGATACGCAGTATTTT. It yields the protein CASSSTGLTDTQYF.

This chain links TRBV19 with TRBJ1-5; D gene ambiguous. Trimming shortened V by 7 bases and J by 3 bases, and 16 bases separated the two germline ends. Per germline, CDR1 LNHDA and CDR2 SQIVND (reference sequence). This CDR3 is built from 15 residues. CDR3: CASMKGSLNNQPQHF. CDR3 bases: TGTGCCAGTATGAAAGGGAGCCTTAACAATCAGCCCCAGCATTTT. Variable domain in full (rest from reference TRBV19 and TRBJ1-5): DGGITQSPKYLFRKEGQNVTLSCEQNLNHDAMYWYRQDPGQGLRLIYYSQIVNDFQKGDIAEGYSVSREKKESFPLTVTSAQKNPTAFYLCASMKGSLNNQPQHFGDGTRLSIL.

The V call is TRBV7-6, the J call TRBJ1-1; D not resolved. The CDR3 runs 15 residues. The V end lost 6 bases, the J end lost 2 bases, and 16 bases lay between the germline ends. Germline CDR1 SGHVS, CDR2 FNYEAQ. The CDR3 coding sequence is TGTGCCAGCAGTCAGACAACGGGTTATAACACTGAAGCTTTCTTT. Protein product: CASSQTTGYNTEAFF.

This chain joins TRBV7-3 and TRBJ2-3; TRBD2 agrees at 12 bases. This CDR3 contains 15 residues. V was clipped by 5 bases and J by 5 bases; unmatched bases: 5. Germline values: CDR1 SGHTA, CDR2 FQGTGA. The DNA for the CDR3 is TGTGCCAGCAGCCTAGCGGGAGGGCCTGGAGATACGCAGTATTTT. Translation gives CASSLAGGPGDTQYF.

The chain joins TRBV7-9 to TRBJ2-7; 7 positions match TRBD1. Losses at the gene ends were 5 bases for V and 3 bases for J; bases not matched to a gene: 13. This CDR3 spans 16 amino acids. The germline gives CDR1 SEHNR, CDR2 FQNEAQ (reference sequence). The CDR3 DNA follows: TGTGCCAGCAGCCCAGGGGGACGGACAGGAAACTACGAGCAGTACTTC. Protein sequence: CASSPGGRTGNYEQYF.

In DNA form, the CDR3 reads TGTGCCAGCAGCTTAGATTCAGGGCCGAGTACCGGGGAGCTGTTTTTT. Encoded protein: CASSLDSGPSTGELFF. This chain links TRBV7-8 with TRBJ2-2, with D maybe TRBD1 (5 bases). This CDR3 contains 16 residues. Trimming stripped 1 base from V and 5 bases from J, with 14 bases between. Looked up from germline, CDR1 is SGHVS and CDR2 is FQNEAQ.

The V gene is TRBV21-1, the J gene TRBJ1-3; TRBD1 is the table's D call, not checked against the DNA. TRBV21-1 is recorded as a pseudogene. This CDR3 spans 16 amino acids. This chain's CDR3 is CASKGATVCSGNTIYF. CDR3 in DNA: TGTGCCAGCAAAGGGGCCACAGTCTGCTCTGGAAACACCATATATTTT.

The chain recombines TRBV28 with TRBJ2-1; 11 nucleotides agree with TRBD2. V lost 5 bases and J lost 12; bases outside the gene matches: 12. Germline lookup yields CDR1 MDHEN and CDR2 SYDVKM. CDR3 length: 15 residues. The CDR3 DNA sequence: TGTGCCAGCAGTCGGACTAGCGGGCATACTTTTGGGCAGTTCTTC. Translated: CASSRTSGHTFGQFF.

This chain joins TRBV6-1 and TRBJ1-6, with 7 bases aligning to TRBD1. The J segment lost 0 bases and the V segment lost 11 bases, leaving 4 bases of the junction unmatched. This CDR3 comprises 14 residues. The germline CDR1 and CDR2 sequences are MNHNS and SASEGT. In DNA, the CDR3 is TGTGCCGGCCAGGGGGGCTCCTATAATTCACCCCTCCACTTT. This translates into CAGQGGSYNSPLHF.

DNA of the CDR3: TGTGCCTGGGTTCGAGGGGCCCCTGAAGCTTTCTTT. Translation gives CAWVRGAPEAFF. The chain is built from TRBV30 and TRBJ1-1, with D tentatively TRBD1 (5 bases). Trimming cost V 5 bases and J 6 bases, with 13 bases left between them. The CDR3 loop spans 12 amino acids. CDR1 and CDR2 (germline): GTSNPN, SVGIG (reference sequence).

This clone was detected once. Here the CDR3 DNA reads TGTGCCAGCAGCTCGGGACTTTCGGGTGAGCAGTTCTTC. This encodes CASSSGLSGEQFF. This rearrangement joins TRBV7-9 to TRBJ2-1; possibly TRBD2 for D (6 bases). CDR3 size: 13 residues. The V end was cut by 4 bases, the J end by 9 bases, with 13 bases between. The germline V gene has CDR1 SEHNR and CDR2 FQNEAQ (reference sequence).

The V gene is TRBV6-5, the J gene TRBJ2-2, with a weak D call TRBD1 (5 bases). Trimming removed 4 bases from V and 6 bases from J, with 12 bases in between. CDR3 length: 14 amino acids. From germline, CDR1 is MNHEY and CDR2 SVGAGI. CDR3 bases: TGTGCCAGCAGTTGGCAGGGAACCTCCGGGGAGCTGTTTTTT. Its protein is CASSWQGTSGELFF.

This sequence joins TRBV5-6 and TRBJ1-2; D possibly corresponds to TRBD1 (6 bases). The CDR3 length is 14 residues. V lost 0 bases and J lost 4, with 10 bases in between. CDR1 and CDR2 (germline): SGHDT, YYEEEE. DNA for the CDR3: TGTGCCAGCAGCTTGGGGGGGCAGCGCTATGGCTACACCTTC. Translation gives CASSLGGQRYGYTF.